The 7 T cell receptor beta chains in this list originate from one sample, sequenced in a study of blood T cell repertoires in COVID-19. The repertoire was sequenced with immunoSEQ multiplex PCR; TCRdb's copy has only in-frame clones and lacks some. The data show about 170,000 clones, with 70% to 90% seen just once and around 7.6% held by the top ten. Material for sequencing was peripheral blood. The source is a man aged 35 to 55 who had recovered from COVID-19.

The gene calls are TRBV28 and TRBJ1-5; D unclear. Germline lookup yields CDR1 MDHEN and CDR2 SYDVKM. The V end was cut by 7 bases, the J end by 0 bases, with 13 bases between. This CDR3 spans 15 amino acids. The CDR3 protein is CASITPGISNQPQHF. CDR3 nucleotides: TGTGCCAGCATTACTCCGGGGATTAGCAATCAGCCCCAGCATTTT.

V gene TRBV4-2 combines with J gene TRBJ2-3, with D possibly being TRBD2 (7 bases). The CDR3 has 18 amino acids. V dropped 1 base and J dropped 0 bases, with 17 bases sitting between them. CDR1 and CDR2 from the germline V gene are LGHNA and YNFKEQ. This chain's CDR3 is CASSQVTGRAGSTDTQYF. The CDR3 DNA reads TGTGCCAGCAGCCAAGTCACAGGGAGGGCCGGGAGCACAGATACGCAGTATTTT.

This chain joins TRBV20-1 and TRBJ2-5, with D uncertain. With 3 bases removed from V and 5 bases from J, the gap between germline ends came to 13 bases. This CDR3 has 13 amino acids. CDR1 and CDR2 (germline): DFQATT, SNEGSKA (reference sequence). The CDR3 reads CSASRQARETQYF. CDR3 DNA: TGCAGTGCTAGTCGGCAAGCGCGGGAGACCCAGTACTTC.

J is TRBJ2-3 and V is TRBV7-8, with a tentative D call TRBD2 (6 bases). Germline V lookup: CDR1 SGHVS, CDR2 FQNEAQ. CDR3 length: 15 residues. V was trimmed by 5 bases and J by 4 bases, leaving 16 bases between them. Here the CDR3 DNA reads TGTGCCAGCAGCGGCAGGGAGGTGAGGGCAGATACGCAGTATTTT. As protein: CASSGREVRADTQYF. Together with reference TRBV7-8 and TRBJ2-3, the CDR3 gives the full variable domain: GAGVSQSPRYKVAKRGQDVALRCDPISGHVSLFWYQQALGQGPEFLTYFQNEAQLDKSGLPSDRFFAERPEGSVSTLKIQRTQQEDSAVYLCASSGREVRADTQYFGPGTRLTVL.

This chain joins TRBV2 and TRBJ1-2; maybe TRBD1 (5 bases). The CDR3 spans 15 residues. The germline V gene has CDR1 SNHLY and CDR2 FYNNEI. V was shortened by 4 bases and J by 0 bases, with 12 bases between the two germline ends. The CDR3 reads CASSVRVEANYGYTF. The CDR3 DNA sequence: TGTGCCAGCAGTGTCAGGGTTGAGGCTAACTATGGCTACACCTTC.

The chain joins TRBV18 to TRBJ2-5; 12 bases align to TRBD2. The junction had 4 bases not matched to a gene; V was cut back by 8 bases and J by 3 bases. This CDR3 has 14 residues. Looked up from germline, CDR1 is KGHSH and CDR2 is LQKENI. The CDR3 nucleotides are TGTGCCAGCACGACTAGCGGGAGTAAAGAGACCCAGTACTTC. It specifies CASTTSGSKETQYF.

The V and J genes are TRBV12-3 or TRBV12-4 and TRBJ2-5; D ambiguous. This CDR3 is 13 amino acids long. Trimming took off 7 bases at V and 1 base at J, with 10 bases between the two ends. The chain's CDR3 is CASNRDTQETQYF. For the CDR3, the DNA is TGTGCCAGCAACCGAGACACCCAAGAGACCCAGTACTTC.